This T cell receptor (beta chain) was retrieved from a study of T cell responses to AZD1222 COVID-19 vaccine. Germline V gene lookup returns CDR1 LGHDT and CDR2 YNNKEL (reference sequence). This CDR3 has 12 residues. V shed 1 base and J shed 9 bases, with 7 bases lying between them. A word on this clone: Its antigen is not known.

Measured with immunoSEQ multiplex PCR; TCRdb has only the in-frame clones, and not every one. The sample includes about 120,000 clones, more than 85% of them seen just once. Overall study findings and caveats: Receipt of two AZD1222 doses was followed by a rise in Spike-specific TCR breadth and depth. Reports say nearly half of spike-specific TCRs go after unmutated variant regions. Most donors were white British and more were female, and clonal diversity was possibly underestimated. Scientists sampled the repertoires only once the peak T cell response had passed.

The receptor was derived from an adult who received the AZD1222 COVID-19 vaccine. The V gene is TRBV3-1 (or the pseudogene TRBV3-2), the J gene TRBJ1-5, with unresolved D. Material: peripheral blood, obtained 28 days after the second AZD1222 dose. CDR3 loop: CASSQGNLPQHF. DNA for the CDR3: TGTGCCAGCAGCCAAGGGAACTTGCCCCAGCATTTT.